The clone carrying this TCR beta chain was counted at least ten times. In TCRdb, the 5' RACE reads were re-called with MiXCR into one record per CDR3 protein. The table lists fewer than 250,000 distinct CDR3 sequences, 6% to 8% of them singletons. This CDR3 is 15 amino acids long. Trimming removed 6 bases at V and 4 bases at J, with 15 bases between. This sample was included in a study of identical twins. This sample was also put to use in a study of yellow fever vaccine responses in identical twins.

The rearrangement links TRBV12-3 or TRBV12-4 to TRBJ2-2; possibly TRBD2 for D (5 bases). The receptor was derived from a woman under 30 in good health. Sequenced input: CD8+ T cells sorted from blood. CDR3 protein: CASSPRDRGTGELFF. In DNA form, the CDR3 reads TGTGCCAGCAGCCCCCGGGATAGAGGCACCGGGGAGCTGTTTTTT.